This T cell receptor (beta chain) is from a study of identical twins (dated by TCRdb to between 2015 and 2016). As for the study more broadly: To test whether fetal clonotypes persist, this study deep-sequenced TCR alpha and beta repertoires from monozygotic twins, from unrelated adults of various ages, and from cord blood. To rule out contamination, replicate twin experiments were performed at different times with different library preparation protocols.

Library preparation was by 5' RACE. This sample was sequenced with an Illumina HiSeq 2000. Template switching added a universal primer binding site, and the final cDNA carried a unique molecular identifier that allowed TCR cDNA molecules to be counted accurately. First-strand cDNA for TCR alpha and beta chains was synthesized from specific primers in the conserved constant-segment region. To control for contamination, each cDNA library was double barcoded with a SMART-Mk sample barcode plus Illumina barcodes. TruSeq adapter sequences and Illumina sample barcodes were added in two successive PCR steps. The Illumina HiSeq platform was used with custom primers to sequence TCR alpha and beta cDNA libraries. The original methods were these. Raw reads were processed with MiGEC to extract unique molecular identifiers, and MiXCR was used to determine CDR3 positions. Recombination models were inferred per individual with the repgenHMM and IGoR tools using an EM algorithm. The tcR package in R was used for shared clonotype analysis, with sharing normalized by the product of cloneset sizes. To study raw recombination free of thymic and clonal selection effects, out-of-frame nonproductive sequences were analyzed. In TCRdb, the public reads were trimmed at Q25 with fastp and aligned with MiXCR, with productive beta chains retained. All rows with the same CDR3 protein become a single entry with the most common DNA and genes. The V and J calls, along with clone size, are taken from TCRdb and not from the paper's own processing. Across this sample there are some 500,000 distinct CDR3 sequences, with approximately 15% seen only once. The ten largest clones take up 0.52% of the sample.

Only healthy Caucasian donors were included. The twin cohort comprised three pairs of female monozygotic twins, all aged about 18 to 30 years. CD4+ and CD8+ T cell populations were isolated with positive isolation kits from Invitrogen. What the study reported, not specific to this receptor: Because the same donors could not be followed over many years, the conclusions relied on cross-sectional statistical analysis. Compared with coincidental sharing between unrelated individuals, an excess of low generation-probability sequences was observed among out-of-frame TCR alpha sequences shared between twins. Zero-insertion analyses could be partly confounded by invariant T cells such as MAIT and iNKT, though diverse VJ usage argued against such confounding for most clonotypes. In monozygotic twins, recombination models systematically underestimated out-of-frame TCR alpha sharing, but the models matched the sharing seen between unrelated individuals. The excess sharing between twins in beta out-of-frame sequences was weaker because fewer shared sequences reduced the signal-to-noise ratio. Fewer insertions were carried by abundant cord blood beta clonotypes, a similar but weaker trend appeared in young adult naive repertoires, and no such trend appeared in memory repertoires.

A word on this clonotype: The target of this receptor is not known. No base qualities exist here, and no much larger clone lies one base off it.

These data were also reused for a study on yellow fever vaccine responses in identical twins. The second investigation adds: The T cell response to vaccination in identical twins was reported by the authors to appear partly convergent and partly personalized. Focusing on identical twins, the study followed the T cell clones that responded to the vaccine, and did so with precision.

This clonotype was obtained from a woman between 18 and 29 years old in good health. The sample was CD4+ T cells sorted from blood.

The DNA is as follows: TGTGCCATCAGTGATGCCCTGGGAGATACGCAGTATTTT. This yields the protein CAISDALGDTQYF. The V and J segments used are TRBV10-3 and TRBJ2-3; no D segment can be confidently identified. The junction carries 9 bases between V and J, which are trimmed by 3 bases and 5 bases respectively. Reading the germline V gene gives CDR1 ENHRY and CDR2 SYGVKD. The CDR3 spans 13 residues, from the cysteine through the phenylalanine. Only the CDR3 DNA is retained, 39 bases long and in frame from the first base.